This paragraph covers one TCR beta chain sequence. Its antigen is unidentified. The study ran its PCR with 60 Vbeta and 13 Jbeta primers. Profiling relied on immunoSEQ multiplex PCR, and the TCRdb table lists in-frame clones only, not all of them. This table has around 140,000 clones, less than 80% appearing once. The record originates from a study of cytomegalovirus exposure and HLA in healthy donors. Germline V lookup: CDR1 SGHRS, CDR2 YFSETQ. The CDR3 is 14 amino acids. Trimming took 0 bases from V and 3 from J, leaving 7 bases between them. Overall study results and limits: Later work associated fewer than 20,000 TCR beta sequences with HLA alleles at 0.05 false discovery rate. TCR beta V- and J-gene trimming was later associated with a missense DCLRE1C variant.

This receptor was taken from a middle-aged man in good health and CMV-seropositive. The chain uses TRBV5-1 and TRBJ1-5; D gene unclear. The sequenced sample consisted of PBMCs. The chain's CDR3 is CASSLDGNNQPQHF. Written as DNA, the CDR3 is TGCGCCAGCAGCTTGGACGGGAACAATCAGCCCCAGCATTTT.